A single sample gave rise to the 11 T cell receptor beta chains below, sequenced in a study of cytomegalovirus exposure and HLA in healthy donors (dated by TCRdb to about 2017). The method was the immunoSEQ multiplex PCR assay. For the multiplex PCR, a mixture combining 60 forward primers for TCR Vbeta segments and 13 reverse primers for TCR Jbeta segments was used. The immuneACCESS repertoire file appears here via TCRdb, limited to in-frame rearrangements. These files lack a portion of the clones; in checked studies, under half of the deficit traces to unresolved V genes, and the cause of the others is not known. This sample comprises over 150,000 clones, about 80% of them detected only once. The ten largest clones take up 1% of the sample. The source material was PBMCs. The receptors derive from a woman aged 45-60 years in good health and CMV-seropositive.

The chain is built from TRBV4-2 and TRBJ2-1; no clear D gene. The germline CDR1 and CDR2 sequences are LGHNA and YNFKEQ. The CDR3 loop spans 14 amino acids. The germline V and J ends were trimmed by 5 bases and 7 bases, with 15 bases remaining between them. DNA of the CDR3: TGTGCCAGCAGCTCCCGCCTCCTGGAGAATGAGCAGTTCTTC. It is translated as CASSSRLLENEQFF.

CDR3 in DNA: TGTGCCAGCAGCGTGAAGAAGGTAGGGGATGGCTACACCTTC. Its translation: CASSVKKVGDGYTF. The chain couples TRBV9 to TRBJ1-2; tentatively, D is TRBD1 (5 bases). The ends were cut back, 2 bases at V and 6 bases at J, with 14 bases in the middle. The CDR3 length is 14 residues. Germline V CDR1 and CDR2: SGDLS, YYNGEE.

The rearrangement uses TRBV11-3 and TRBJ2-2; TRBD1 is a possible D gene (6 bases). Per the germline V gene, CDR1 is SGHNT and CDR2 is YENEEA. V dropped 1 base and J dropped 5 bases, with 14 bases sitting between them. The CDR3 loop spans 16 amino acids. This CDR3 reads CASSLGGTGKTGELFF. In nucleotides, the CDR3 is TGTGCCAGCAGCTTAGGGGGAACAGGGAAAACCGGGGAGCTGTTTTTT. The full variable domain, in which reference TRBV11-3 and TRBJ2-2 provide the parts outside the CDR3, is EAGVVQSPRYKIIEKKQPVAFWCNPISGHNTLYWYLQNLGQGPELLIRYENEEAVDDSQLPKDRFSAERLKGVDSTLKIQPAELGDSAVYLCASSLGGTGKTGELFFGEGSRLTVL.

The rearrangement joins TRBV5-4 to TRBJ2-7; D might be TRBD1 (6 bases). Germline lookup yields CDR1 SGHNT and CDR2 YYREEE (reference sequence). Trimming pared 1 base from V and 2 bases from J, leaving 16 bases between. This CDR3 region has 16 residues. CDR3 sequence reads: CASSLSLVGGTYEQYF. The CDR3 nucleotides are TGTGCCAGCAGCTTGTCTTTAGTAGGGGGAACCTACGAGCAGTACTTC.

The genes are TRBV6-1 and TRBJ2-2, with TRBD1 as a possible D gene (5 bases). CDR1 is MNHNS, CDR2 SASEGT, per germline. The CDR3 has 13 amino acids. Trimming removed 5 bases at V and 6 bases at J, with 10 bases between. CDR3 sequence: CASSLVGPGELFF. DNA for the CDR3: TGTGCCAGCAGTTTGGTGGGGCCCGGGGAGCTGTTTTTT.

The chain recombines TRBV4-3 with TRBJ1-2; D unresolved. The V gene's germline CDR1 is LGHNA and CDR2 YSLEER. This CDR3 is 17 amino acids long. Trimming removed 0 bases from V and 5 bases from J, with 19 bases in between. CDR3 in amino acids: CASSQDFPRRQIYGYTF. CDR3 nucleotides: TGCGCCAGCAGCCAAGATTTTCCGAGGAGGCAGATTTATGGCTACACCTTC.

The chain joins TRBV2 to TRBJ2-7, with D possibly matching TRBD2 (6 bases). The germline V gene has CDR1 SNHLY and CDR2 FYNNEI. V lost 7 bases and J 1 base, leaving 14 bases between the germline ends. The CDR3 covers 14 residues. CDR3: CASNPLGGSYEQYF. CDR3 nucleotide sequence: TGTGCCAGCAATCCTTTGGGAGGTTCCTACGAGCAGTACTTC. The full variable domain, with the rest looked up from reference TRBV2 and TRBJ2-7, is EPEVTQTPSHQVTQMGQEVILRCVPISNHLYFYWYRQILGQKVEFLVSFYNNEISEKSEIFDDQFSVERPDGSNFTLKIRSTKLEDSAMYFCASNPLGGSYEQYFGPGTRLTVT.

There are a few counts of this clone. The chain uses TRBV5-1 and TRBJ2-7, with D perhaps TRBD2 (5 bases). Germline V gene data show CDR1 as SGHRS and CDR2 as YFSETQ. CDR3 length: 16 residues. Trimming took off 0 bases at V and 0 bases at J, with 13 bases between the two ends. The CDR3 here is CASSLAGGISSYEQYF. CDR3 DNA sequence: TGCGCCAGCAGCTTGGCCGGAGGTATTAGCTCCTACGAGCAGTACTTC.

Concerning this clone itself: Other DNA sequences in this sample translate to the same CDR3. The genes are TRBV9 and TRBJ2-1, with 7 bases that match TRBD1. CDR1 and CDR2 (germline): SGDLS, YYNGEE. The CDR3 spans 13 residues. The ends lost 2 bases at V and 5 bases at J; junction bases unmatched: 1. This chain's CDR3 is CASSVGTDNEQFF. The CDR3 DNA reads TGTGCCAGCAGCGTCGGGACAGACAATGAGCAGTTCTTC.

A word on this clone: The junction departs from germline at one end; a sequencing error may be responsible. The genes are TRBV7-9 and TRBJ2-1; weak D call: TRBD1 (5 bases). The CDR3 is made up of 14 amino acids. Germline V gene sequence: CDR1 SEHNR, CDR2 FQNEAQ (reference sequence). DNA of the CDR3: TGTTCCAGCATCCTCCCAGGGATTGGGAATGAGCAGTTCTTC. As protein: CSSILPGIGNEQFF.

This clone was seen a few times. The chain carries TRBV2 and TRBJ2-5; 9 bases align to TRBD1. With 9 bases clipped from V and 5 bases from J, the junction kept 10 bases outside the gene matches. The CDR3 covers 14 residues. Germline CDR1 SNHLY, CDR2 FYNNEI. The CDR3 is CASLSGTGRETQYF. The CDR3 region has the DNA TGTGCCAGTCTTTCCGGGACAGGGAGGGAGACCCAGTACTTC.